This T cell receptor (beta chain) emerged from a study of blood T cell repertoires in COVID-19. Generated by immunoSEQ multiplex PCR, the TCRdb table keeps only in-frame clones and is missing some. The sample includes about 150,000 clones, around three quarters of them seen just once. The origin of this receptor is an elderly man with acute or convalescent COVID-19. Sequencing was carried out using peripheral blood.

CDR3 residues: CASSLKITQGETQYF. The CDR3 nucleotides are TGTGCCAGCAGCTTAAAGATTACACAGGGAGAGACCCAGTACTTC. The J gene is TRBJ2-5, the V gene TRBV11-2, with D possibly matching TRBD1 (6 bases). This CDR3 is 15 amino acids long. V dropped 2 bases and J dropped 4 bases, with 14 bases sitting between them. The germline V gene encodes CDR1 SGHAT and CDR2 FQNNGV.